This T cell receptor beta chain was sequenced in a study of shared clonotypes between healthy human individuals. Study results and limitations: Among donors, the sharing of clonotypes was expected to be influenced by sequencing depth.

V shed 5 bases and J shed 1 base, with 9 bases lying between them. The CDR3 runs 13 residues. Germline V CDR1 and CDR2: SGHVS, FQNEAQ. Roughly 92 million PBMCs were counted before genomic DNA extraction. The protocol was immunoSEQ multiplex PCR, while the TCRdb copy is restricted to in-frame clones and leaves out a portion. Of roughly 500,000 clones in the sample, 81% were seen once. Note on this clone: As yet, its antigen is unknown.

What was sequenced was PBMCs. This receptor was taken from a woman aged 40 to 49 in good health. Some clones in this sample may be carry-over from other donors' samples. The V and J genes are TRBV7-8 and TRBJ2-7; TRBD1 might be the D (5 bases). This CDR3 is CASSRQTSYEQYF. The DNA for the CDR3 is TGTGCCAGCAGCAGACAGACATCCTACGAGCAGTACTTC.